This T cell receptor (beta chain) came from a study of blood T cells in healthy people across ages. J was trimmed by 2 bases and V by 1 base; bases with no gene match: 10. The V gene's germline CDR1 is SGHKS and CDR2 YYEKEE (reference sequence). The CDR3 spans 17 residues. Alongside a J-beta primer mix, a sample-barcoded 5' primer served in a second PCR lasting about 7 to 11 cycles. Every single cDNA molecule received a tag from a template-switch adaptor with 12 random nucleotides. Any given sample supplied a minimum of 2.5 million CDR3-containing paired-end reads. Via MiXCR, TCRdb re-called the 5' RACE reads, giving one row per CDR3 protein. The sample has hundreds of thousands of distinct CDR3 sequences, around three fifths seen once.

The origin of this receptor is a man aged 55 to 70 in good health. The chain couples TRBV5-5 to TRBJ1-2, with TRBD1 matching over 8 bases. The sequenced material came from blood. CDR3 DNA: TGTGCCAGCAGCTTGTGGCAGGGGGCGCGGGGGAACTATGGCTACACCTTC. Its protein product is CASSLWQGARGNYGYTF.